A selection of T cell receptor beta chains follows, all from one sample in a study of blood T cell repertoires in COVID-19. Only in-frame clones appear in the TCRdb table, and some are missing; sequencing was by immunoSEQ multiplex PCR. The data hold under 20,000 clones, with approximately 88% observed a single time. Specimen: peripheral blood. The receptor source for this set is a human donor in a cohort sampled during active COVID-19. CDR3s include the opening cysteine and the closing phenylalanine or tryptophan. The D gene is left open where the match is weak. Size is omitted from some rows. Given values are once, few, many or a class for expanded clones.

j_call clone_size v_call d_call cdr3_nt cdr3_aa
TRBJ2-1 . TRBV5-1 . TGCGCCAGCAGCTTTAACGAGGTTGAGCAGTTCTTC CASSFNEVEQFF
TRBJ1-1 . TRBV19 . TGTGCCAGTAGGGCGGGGCAGCTGAACGCTGAAGCTTTCTTT CASRAGQLNAEAFF
TRBJ2-5 . TRBV10-1 . TGCGCCAGCAGTGACCTCGGCCAAGAGACCCAGTACTTC CASSDLGQETQYF
TRBJ1-1 . TRBV6-5 . TGTGCCAGCAGCGAGTCCGTACTTTCGTCGACTGAAGCTTTCTTT CASSESVLSSTEAFF
TRBJ2-5 once TRBV3-1/TRBV3-2 TRBD2 TGTGCCAGCAGCCAACTAGCGGGAGCGGAGACCCAGTACTTC CASSQLAGAETQYF
TRBJ1-3 . TRBV6-5 TRBD1 TGTGCCAGCCTGAGGACAGGGGATTATGGAAACACCATATATTTT CASLRTGDYGNTIYF
TRBJ2-5 once TRBV29-1 . TGCAGCGTAAACAGGGACGGAGAGACCCAGTACTTC CSVNRDGETQYF
TRBJ2-1 . TRBV19 . TGTGCCAGTAGTAGTCCCGGGGTCACCTACAATGAGCAGTTCTTC CASSSPGVTYNEQFF
TRBJ1-2 . TRBV5-1 . TGCGCCAGCAGCCCAGATTTTGGAGACAGAAACTATGGCTACACCTTC CASSPDFGDRNYGYTF
TRBJ2-7 . TRBV5-1 TRBD2 TGCGCCAGCAGCTTGGTGAGCGGGGCTGGTTCCTACGAGCAGTACTTC CASSLVSGAGSYEQYF
TRBJ2-7 . TRBV11-2 TRBD2 TGTGCCAGCAGCTTTAGCGGGTCCTACGAGCAGTACTTC CASSFSGSYEQYF
TRBJ2-7 . TRBV29-1 . TGCAGCGTTAAACCTGGAGGGCGCCACGAGCAGTACTTC CSVKPGGRHEQYF
TRBJ1-2 . TRBV29-1 . TGCAGCGTTTGGGGGCTGACAGGAGATGGCTACACCTTC CSVWGLTGDGYTF
TRBJ2-7 . TRBV7-9 TRBD2 TGTGCCAGCAGTCGCAGCGGGAGCGGTACCTACGAGCAGTACTTC CASSRSGSGTYEQYF
TRBJ1-2 . TRBV2 . TGTGCCAGCGGCCAAAGGGAGTTGGGCTACACCTTC CASGQRELGYTF
TRBJ2-1 . TRBV9 TRBD2 TGTGCCAGCAGCCCCCGGCGACTAGCAATCTACAATGAGCAGTTCTTC CASSPRRLAIYNEQFF
TRBJ2-2 . TRBV2 . TGTGCCAGCAGTGGACGTCGAGGGACCGGGGAGCTGTTTTTT CASSGRRGTGELFF
TRBJ1-2 . TRBV24-1 TRBD1 TGTGCCACCAGTGATGGTGGACAGGGAAAGGGCTATGGCTACACCTTC CATSDGGQGKGYGYTF
TRBJ2-3 . TRBV24-1 TRBD2 TGTGCCACCAGTGAGCCCACTAGCGGGAGGGCAGATACGCAGTATTTT CATSEPTSGRADTQYF
TRBJ2-7 . TRBV28 . TGTGCCAGCAGTTTCGGGCCGCCGGGGGTGCGGGAGCAGTACTTC CASSFGPPGVREQYF
TRBJ2-1 . TRBV10-3 . TGTGCCATCAGTGATAGTACGAATGAGCAGTTCTTC CAISDSTNEQFF
TRBJ2-7 . TRBV28 . TGTGCCAGCAGTCGCCTCGGTCCACCGCGTCAGTACTTC CASSRLGPPRQYF
TRBJ2-5 . TRBV5-1 . TGCGCCAGCAGCTTTGGTGCTACCCAAGAGACCCAGTACTTC CASSFGATQETQYF
TRBJ1-1 . TRBV10-1 . TGCGCCAGCAGACCTACAGGGAACACTGAAGCTTTCTTT CASRPTGNTEAFF
TRBJ1-2 . TRBV6-5 . TGTGCCAGCAGTTACTCGAAGGGGTATAGCTATGGCTACACCTTC CASSYSKGYSYGYTF
TRBJ2-7 . TRBV18 . TGTGCCAGCTCAGCCACAGCCTCCTACGAGCAGTACTTC CASSATASYEQYF
TRBJ1-5 . TRBV28 . TGTGCCAGCAGTTTGGGAAGGGGGTTCCAGCCCCAGCATTTT CASSLGRGFQPQHF
TRBJ2-7 . TRBV6-1 TRBD2 TGTGCCAGCAGTGAGTTTCCAGGGCCCCCCTATAGCGGGAGGGCTGGGGAGCAGTACTTC CASSEFPGPPYSGRAGEQYF
TRBJ1-5 . TRBV3-1/TRBV3-2 . TGTGCCAGCAGCCAAGATCTAGGAGTTCAGCCCCAGCATTTT CASSQDLGVQPQHF
TRBJ2-1 . TRBV27 TRBD1 TGTGCCAGCAGTCTCCAATGGGACAGGGGTTTTGAGCAGTTCTTC CASSLQWDRGFEQFF
TRBJ1-4 . TRBV30 TRBD1 TGTGCCTGGGATGAGGGACAGTCTAATGAAAAACTGTTTTTT CAWDEGQSNEKLFF
TRBJ2-2 few TRBV6-2/TRBV6-3 TRBD2 TGTGCCAGCAGTTTCGGACTAGCGGGCACCGGGGAGCTGTTTTTT CASSFGLAGTGELFF
TRBJ2-7 . TRBV29-1 TRBD1 TGCAGCGTGGGGACAGGGATGGGGGAGCAGTACTTC CSVGTGMGEQYF
TRBJ2-1 . TRBV15 TRBD2 TGTGCCACCAGCAGCAAGCAGACTAGCGGGAACTCCTACAATGAGCAGTTCTTC CATSSKQTSGNSYNEQFF
TRBJ1-1 . TRBV27 TRBD1 TGTGCCAGCAGTTCCGGGGACAGGGGGGAAGTGTACACTGAAGCTTTCTTT CASSSGDRGEVYTEAFF
TRBJ2-5 . TRBV7-9 TRBD2 TGTGCCAGCAGCCCGGGGGGAGGGAGGGAGACCCAGTACTTC CASSPGGGRETQYF
TRBJ1-1 few TRBV19 . TGTGCCAGTAGTATGGCCTTCAACACTGAAGCTTTCTTT CASSMAFNTEAFF
TRBJ2-5 . TRBV7-9 TRBD1 TGTGCCAGCAGTTTCGGGACAGGCCAAGAGACCCAGTACTTC CASSFGTGQETQYF
TRBJ2-1 few TRBV7-2 TRBD2 TGTGCCAGCAGCTGGAGACTAGCGCATGAGCAGTTCTTC CASSWRLAHEQFF
TRBJ1-1 . TRBV5-4 . TGTGCCAGCAGCGCGAAAACAGAATTGAACACTGAAGCTTTCTTT CASSAKTELNTEAFF
TRBJ2-1 few TRBV9 . TGTGCCAGCAGCGTAGTTCCGGGGGTGGGAATCTCCTACAATGAGCAGTTCTTC CASSVVPGVGISYNEQFF
TRBJ2-7 . TRBV27 TRBD2 TGTGCCAGCAGTTCGCCCGGGACTAGCGGGAGGTCTTACGAGCAGTACTTC CASSSPGTSGRSYEQYF
TRBJ2-7 . TRBV5-6 TRBD1 TGTGCCAGCAGAACCGGGACAGAATCCTACGAGCAGTACTTC CASRTGTESYEQYF
TRBJ2-1 . TRBV7-3 TRBD2 TGTGCCAGCAGCCCAAACTCTCTAGCGGCCTCCTACAATGAGCAGTTCTTC CASSPNSLAASYNEQFF
TRBJ1-2 . TRBV28 TRBD1 TGTGCCAGCAGTTTATCAGTGGACAGGGACGATGGCTACACCTTC CASSLSVDRDDGYTF
TRBJ2-5 . TRBV5-1 . TGCGCCAGCAGCCAGACGACAGCCCAAGAGACCCAGTACTTC CASSQTTAQETQYF
TRBJ2-7 . TRBV5-5 . TGTGCCAGCAGCTTGGGCCAGGGGGGTTACGAGCAGTACTTC CASSLGQGGYEQYF
TRBJ2-3 . TRBV6-6 TRBD2 TGTGCCAGTTCGACTAGCGGGGTCACAGATACGCAGTATTTT CASSTSGVTDTQYF
TRBJ2-1 . TRBV5-1 . TGCGCCAGCAGCTTAAGCGGGTTAGGCTATGAGCAGTTCTTC CASSLSGLGYEQFF
TRBJ2-1 . TRBV6-4 TRBD2 TGTGCCAGCAGTGTCGTCGGACTAGATTACAATGAGCAGTTCTTC CASSVVGLDYNEQFF